The 2 T cell receptor beta chains below come from one sample, sequenced in a study of T cells in Graves' hyperthyroidism and ophthalmopathy. Amplified TCR beta CDR3 regions derived from RNA transcripts. First-round RT-PCR with HTBI primers amplified the TCR CDR3 region. Using its own MiXCR run on the multiplex PCR reads, TCRdb lists one record per CDR3 protein. The data show about 620,000 distinct CDR3 sequences, with 15% to 20% seen just once and over 3.5% held by the top ten. Sequenced material: blood. The source is a woman in her 30s with Graves' hyperthyroidism.

The sample holds many counts of this clonotype. The chain joins TRBV6-5 to TRBJ1-4; D not certain. Germline V gives CDR1 MNHEY, CDR2 SVGAGI. The CDR3 covers 13 residues. V lost 2 bases and J lost 5, with 6 bases in between. The CDR3 DNA reads as TGTGCCAGCAGTTACAGGGCGAATGAAAAACTGTTTTTT. Amino acids: CASSYRANEKLFF.

This clonotype was picked up a small number of times. This chain connects TRBV13 to TRBJ2-1; a possible D gene is TRBD2 (7 bases). V lost 1 base and J 5 bases, leaving 12 bases between the germline ends. Germline-derived CDR1 and CDR2 are PRHDT and FYEKMQ (reference sequence). The CDR3 covers 15 residues. The CDR3 nucleotides read TGTGCCAGCAGCTTAGAGGGGGGGAGGCACAATGAGCAGTTCTTC. Translation: CASSLEGGRHNEQFF. Looking up the rest from reference TRBV13 and TRBJ2-1 gives the full variable domain: AAGVIQSPRHLIKEKRETATLKCYPIPRHDTVYWYQQGPGQDPQFLISFYEKMQSDKGSIPDRFSAQQFSDYHSELNMSSLELGDSALYFCASSLEGGRHNEQFFGPGTRLTVL.